Listed here is a single T cell receptor (beta chain). The antigen remains undetermined. The data were taken from a study of shared clonotypes between healthy human individuals. General study results and limits: In general, naive subsets displayed greater estimated richness than memory subsets did.

Clones were read by immunoSEQ multiplex PCR, and TCRdb kept only the in-frame ones, dropping some. The table includes some 900,000 clones, approximately 80% detected once. CDR1 SGDLS and CDR2 YYNGEE come from the germline V gene. The CDR3 extends over 16 amino acids. The J segment lost 6 bases and the V segment lost 6 bases, leaving 14 bases of the junction unmatched. The gene calls are TRBV9 and TRBJ2-3; TRBD1 matches at 9 bases. The clonotype comes from a man between 18 and 35 years old in good health. The specimen sequenced was memory CD4+ T cells sorted from blood. Documented subset: CD45RA-negative fraction. This chain's CDR3 is CASNAISGTGFDTQYF. The CDR3 DNA follows: TGTGCCAGCAACGCAATCTCCGGGACAGGGTTCGATACGCAGTATTTT.